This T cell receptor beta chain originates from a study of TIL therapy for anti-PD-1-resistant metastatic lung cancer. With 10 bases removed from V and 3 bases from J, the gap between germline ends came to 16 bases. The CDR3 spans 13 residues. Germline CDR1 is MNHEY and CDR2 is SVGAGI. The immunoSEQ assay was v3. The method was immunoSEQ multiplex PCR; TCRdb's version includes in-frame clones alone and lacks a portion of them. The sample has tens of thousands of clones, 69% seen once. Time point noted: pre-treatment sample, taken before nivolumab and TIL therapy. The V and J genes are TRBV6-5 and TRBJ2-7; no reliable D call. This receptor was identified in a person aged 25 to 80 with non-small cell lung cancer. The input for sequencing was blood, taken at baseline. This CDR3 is CATQRTEIYEQYF. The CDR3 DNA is TGTGCCACCCAAAGAACAGAAATCTACGAGCAGTACTTC.